This TCR beta chain was sequenced for a study of CD8 T cells in ankylosing spondylitis. Trimming took off 2 bases at V and 2 bases at J, with 10 bases between the two ends. The CDR3 consists of 14 residues. Germline V gene sequence: CDR1 SEHNR, CDR2 FQNEAQ (reference sequence). TCRdb recomputed calls from the 5' RACE reads with MiXCR, one row per CDR3 protein. The table has roughly 180,000 distinct CDR3 sequences, 10% to 15% seen once. The source of this sequence is a female donor with ankylosing spondylitis or in good health (not recorded which). V and J are TRBV7-9 and TRBJ2-7, with D maybe TRBD1 (5 bases). The sample consisted of blood, either unsorted or a sorted T cell fraction (not recorded which). CDR3 in DNA: TGTGCCAGCAGCTTACTCCAAGGGGCCTACGAGCAGTACTTC. Encoded protein: CASSLLQGAYEQYF. The whole variable domain, remainder taken from reference TRBV7-9 and TRBJ2-7, is DTGVSQNPRHKITKRGQNVTFRCDPISEHNRLYWYRQTLGQGPEFLTYFQNEAQLEKSRLLSDRFSAERPKGSFSTLEIQRTEQGDSAMYLCASSLLQGAYEQYFGPGTRLTVT.